These 12 T cell receptor beta chains were sequenced from one sample in a study of CXCR3-negative and CXCR3-positive naive CD8 T cells. All TRB cDNA libraries came from 5' RACE performed with UMI labels. TCRdb reprocessed the 5' RACE reads and stores each CDR3 protein as one record, lacking DNA. The data include 70,000 to 100,000 distinct CDR3 sequences; the top ten clones carry less than 1.1%. The specimen sequenced was naive CXCR3- CD8+ T cells from blood. Subset here: CD45RO-CCR7+CD27+CD95- naive CD8+ T cells lacking CXCR3 (TNR3-). All receptors derive from a human donor in good health. Some clones in this sample may be carry-over from other donors' samples.

The V call is TRBV30, the J call TRBJ2-1; the D call of TRBD2 rests on TCRdb alone, since no DNA is present to check it. The CDR3 is 14 amino acids. From germline, CDR1 is GTSNPN and CDR2 SVGIG (reference sequence). The CDR3 is CAWNPGTGNNEQFF.

The chain recombines TRBV19 with TRBJ2-7; absent DNA, TCRdb's TRBD1 call cannot be checked. In germline, CDR1 is LNHDA, CDR2 SQIVND (reference sequence). The CDR3 sequence is 16 residues long. The CDR3 protein is CASSILPATATYEQYF.

The chain joins TRBV7-9 to TRBJ1-3. This CDR3 has 15 residues. In germline, CDR1 is SEHNR, CDR2 FQNEAQ (reference sequence). The CDR3 loop reads CASSPTDSSGNTIYF.

The gene calls are TRBV6-5 and TRBJ2-7; TCRdb proposes TRBD2, but this gene call is untestable without DNA. In germline, CDR1 is MNHEY, CDR2 SVGAGI. The CDR3 extends over 14 amino acids. The chain's CDR3 is CASSPAPSGYEQYF.

The chain combines TRBV28 with TRBJ2-7; TCRdb selects TRBD1, and the lack of DNA leaves this call unchecked. CDR3 length: 12 residues. The germline gives CDR1 MDHEN, CDR2 SYDVKM. The chain's CDR3 is CASSRDVYEQYF.

This rearrangement joins TRBV12-3 or TRBV12-4 to TRBJ2-1; TCRdb outputs TRBD1, but without DNA this stays unchecked. The length of the CDR3 is 18 residues. The CDR3 reads CASSLVFRGQGVYNEQFF.

The V and J genes are TRBV5-1 and TRBJ2-2; as DNA is missing, the TRBD1 call by TCRdb cannot be tested. CDR3 length: 15 amino acids. Germline CDR1 SGHRS, CDR2 YFSETQ. The CDR3 loop reads CASSHGQGMTGELFF. Using reference TRBV5-1 and TRBJ2-2 for the parts outside the CDR3, the full variable domain is KAGVTQTPRYLIKTRGQQVTLSCSPISGHRSVSWYQQTPGQGLQFLFEYFSETQRNKGNFPGRFSGRQFSNSRSEMNVSTLELGDSALYLCASSHGQGMTGELFFGEGSRLTVL.

This rearrangement joins TRBV7-9 to TRBJ2-3; TCRdb's D gene call, TRBD2, goes unchecked for lack of DNA. CDR3 length: 16 amino acids. CDR1 and CDR2 (germline): SEHNR, FQNEAQ (reference sequence). Here the CDR3 reads CASSLTSGGPSDTQYF. Combining the CDR3 with reference TRBV7-9 and TRBJ2-3 gives the whole variable domain DTGVSQNPRHKITKRGQNVTFRCDPISEHNRLYWYRQTLGQGPEFLTYFQNEAQLEKSRLLSDRFSAERPKGSFSTLEIQRTEQGDSAMYLCASSLTSGGPSDTQYFGPGTRLTVL.

This sequence joins TRBV11-2 and TRBJ1-1; TCRdb returns TRBD1, unconfirmable since there is no DNA. The CDR3 is 12 amino acids. CDR1 and CDR2 from the germline V gene are SGHAT and FQNNGV. The CDR3 spells CASSQGRTEAFF.

The J gene is TRBJ2-7, the V gene TRBV29-1. Per germline, CDR1 SQVTM and CDR2 ANQGSEA. This CDR3 is 13 amino acids long. The CDR3 sequence is CSVDRTDSYKQYF.

This chain links TRBV29-1 with TRBJ1-2; TCRdb outputs TRBD1, but without DNA this stays unchecked. Germline V gene lookup returns CDR1 SQVTM and CDR2 ANQGSEA. CDR3 length equals 13 residues. The CDR3 is CSVDPGLSYGYTF.

The gene calls are TRBV29-1 and TRBJ2-2; the TCRdb D gene call, TRBD1, has no DNA to confirm it. The CDR3 runs to 14 residues. Per the germline V gene, CDR1 is SQVTM and CDR2 is ANQGSEA. The CDR3: CSVEYRGITGELFF.